These 18 T cell receptor beta chains were all obtained from the same sample, sequenced in a study of blood T cell repertoires in COVID-19. The assay was immunoSEQ multiplex PCR, and TCRdb's table has in-frame clones only and misses some. The sample holds hundreds of thousands of clones, approximately 84% seen once. The sample comprised peripheral blood. These receptors all stem from a woman older than 75 with acute or convalescent COVID-19.

J is TRBJ1-1 and V is TRBV19, with a weak D call TRBD1 (6 bases). Germline CDR1 reads LNHDA; CDR2 reads SQIVND (reference sequence). This CDR3 contains 14 residues. Trimming left V 5 bases short and J 4 bases short, with 14 bases between. As DNA, the CDR3 is TGTGCCAGTAGTGTAGGGGGAGGCCCCACTGAAGCTTTCTTT. Translation gives CASSVGGGPTEAFF.

This sequence joins TRBV7-8 and TRBJ2-2; perhaps TRBD2 as D (6 bases). Germline values: CDR1 SGHVS, CDR2 FQNEAQ. The CDR3 is 14 residues long. Trimming pared 2 bases from V and 7 bases from J, leaving 11 bases between. The CDR3 sequence is CASSLLGGFGELFF. As DNA, the CDR3 is TGTGCCAGCAGCTTATTGGGAGGATTCGGGGAGCTGTTTTTT. The full variable domain, rest sourced from reference TRBV7-8 and TRBJ2-2, is GAGVSQSPRYKVAKRGQDVALRCDPISGHVSLFWYQQALGQGPEFLTYFQNEAQLDKSGLPSDRFFAERPEGSVSTLKIQRTQQEDSAVYLCASSLLGGFGELFFGEGSRLTVL.

The chain links TRBV10-3 to TRBJ1-5; possible D gene TRBD1, 5 bases. The CDR3 spans 15 residues. V lost 6 bases and J 0 bases, leaving 12 bases between the germline ends. From germline, CDR1 is ENHRY and CDR2 SYGVKD. The CDR3 sequence: CAISTDSYSNQPQHF. Here the CDR3 DNA reads TGTGCCATCAGCACCGACAGCTATAGCAATCAGCCCCAGCATTTT.

There are a few counts of this clone. This rearrangement joins TRBV6-5 to TRBJ2-5; perhaps TRBD2 as D (5 bases). V was shortened by 5 bases and J by 4 bases, with 14 bases between the two germline ends. Germline assignment: CDR1 MNHEY and CDR2 SVGAGI. The CDR3 has 14 amino acids. CDR3 protein: CASSQQRGGETQYF. CDR3 in DNA: TGTGCCAGCAGTCAGCAGCGTGGAGGAGAGACCCAGTACTTC.

This chain links TRBV6-1 with TRBJ1-2; D gene ambiguous. CDR1 and CDR2 (germline): MNHNS, SASEGT. With 0 bases removed from V and 3 bases from J, the gap between germline ends came to 11 bases. The CDR3 has 15 residues. This CDR3 reads CASSEASNLHYGYTF. CDR3 nucleotide sequence: TGTGCCAGCAGTGAAGCCAGTAACCTGCACTATGGCTACACCTTC.

The J gene is TRBJ1-2, the V gene TRBV19; D unresolved. There are 13 residues in the CDR3. Trimming left V 5 bases short and J 1 base short, with 8 bases between. CDR1 LNHDA and CDR2 SQIVND come from the germline V gene (reference sequence). Here the CDR3 reads CASSPTLNYGYTF. CDR3 sequence (DNA): TGTGCCAGTAGTCCGACACTTAACTATGGCTACACCTTC.

The rearrangement joins TRBV15 to TRBJ2-2; 8 bases are shared with TRBD1. The ends lost 3 bases at V and 3 bases at J; junction bases unmatched: 12. Germline lookup yields CDR1 LNHNV and CDR2 YYDKDF (reference sequence). There are 18 residues in the CDR3. The CDR3 reads CATSRDYTGGVDTGELFF. CDR3 DNA: TGTGCCACCAGCAGGGACTATACAGGGGGAGTGGACACCGGGGAGCTGTTTTTT.

The V call is TRBV24-1, the J call TRBJ2-3; 8 nucleotides match TRBD2. The CDR3 runs to 16 residues. Trimming cost V 0 bases and J 4 bases; bases outside gene matches: 5. Germline assignment: CDR1 KGHDR and CDR2 SFDVKD. The CDR3: CATSDLGTGRADTQYF. The CDR3 region has the DNA TGTGCCACCAGTGATTTGGGGACCGGGAGGGCAGATACGCAGTATTTT.

The chain recombines TRBV14 with TRBJ1-4, with TRBD1 matching 8 bases. This CDR3 has 13 residues. Germline CDR1 reads SGHDN; CDR2 reads FVKESK. Germline trimming cut 5 bases from V and 11 bases from J; bases unmatched to any gene: 7. CDR3 region: CASSGQGGRKLFF. For the CDR3, the DNA is TGTGCCAGCAGCGGACAGGGAGGGCGGAAACTGTTTTTT.

This clone has a handful of counts. This rearrangement joins TRBV5-6 to TRBJ2-7; 7 bases fit TRBD1. The germline gives CDR1 SGHDT, CDR2 YYEEEE. This CDR3 spans 14 amino acids. V was pared by 0 bases and J by 2 bases, with 2 bases of the junction left unmatched. CDR3 loop: CASSLGTGPYEQYF. CDR3 bases: TGTGCCAGCAGCTTGGGGACAGGCCCCTACGAGCAGTACTTC.

This clone was detected once. The gene calls are TRBV29-1 and TRBJ1-2; no firm D call. V was shortened by 3 bases and J by 9 bases, with 11 bases between the two germline ends. Germline V gives CDR1 SQVTM, CDR2 ANQGSEA. CDR3 length: 11 residues. CDR3 in amino acids: CSVEGGESYTF. CDR3 bases: TGCAGCGTTGAGGGTGGGGAGAGCTACACCTTC.

V usage is TRBV18 and J usage is TRBJ1-2, with TRBD1 matching over 10 bases. The CDR3 is 14 residues long. J gave up 6 bases and V 2 bases, and 3 bases lay outside the gene matches. Germline-derived CDR1 and CDR2 are KGHSH and LQKENI. This CDR3 reads CASSPTGTGDGYTF. Written as DNA, the CDR3 is TGTGCCAGCTCACCAACCGGGACAGGGGATGGCTACACCTTC.

This clone has only one observation. The V gene is TRBV5-1, the J gene TRBJ2-2; TRBD2 aligns across 10 bases. This CDR3 contains 16 residues. Germline V gene sequence: CDR1 SGHRS, CDR2 YFSETQ. V lost 4 bases to trimming and J lost 6 bases; unmatched junction nucleotides: 9. CDR3 sequence: CASSVFSSGSAGELFF. The CDR3, as DNA: TGCGCCAGCAGCGTCTTTTCTAGCGGGAGCGCCGGGGAGCTGTTTTTT.

This clone appeared a single time. The chain recombines TRBV6-1 with TRBJ1-4; TRBD1 is a possible D gene (6 bases). Germline V lookup: CDR1 MNHNS, CDR2 SASEGT. The length of the CDR3 is 16 residues. V shed 2 bases and J shed 1 base, with 11 bases lying between them. CDR3 in amino acids: CASSEFQQGTNEKLFF. CDR3 nucleotides: TGTGCCAGCAGTGAATTCCAACAGGGAACTAATGAAAAACTGTTTTTT.

The chain links TRBV20-1 to TRBJ2-5; 9 positions agree with TRBD2. This CDR3 comprises 15 residues. Germline V gene data show CDR1 as DFQATT and CDR2 as SNEGSKA (reference sequence). The junction had 10 bases not matched to a gene; V was cut back by 3 bases and J by 5 bases. CDR3 nucleotide sequence: TGCAGTGCTAGTCCATTAGCGGGAGTGAGGGAGACCCAGTACTTC. It yields the protein CSASPLAGVRETQYF.

The genes are TRBV6-1 and TRBJ1-6; D is unresolved. With 0 bases removed from V and 4 bases from J, the gap between germline ends came to 7 bases. This CDR3 is 15 amino acids long. Germline loops: CDR1 MNHNS, CDR2 SASEGT. CDR3 in DNA: TGTGCCAGCAGTGAAGCGGGCCTATATAATTCACCCCTCCACTTT. It codes for CASSEAGLYNSPLHF.

This clone was observed many times. The V and J genes are TRBV5-6 and TRBJ2-7; D might be TRBD1 (7 bases). CDR3 size: 17 residues. Germline V gives CDR1 SGHDT, CDR2 YYEEEE. Trimming took off 4 bases at V and 2 bases at J, with 22 bases between the two ends. The CDR3 DNA follows: TGTGCCAGCAGCAAGGGGGGACCCCCGGGACAGCCCTACGAGCAGTACTTC. Translation: CASSKGGPPGQPYEQYF.

This clone was seen a single time. This chain connects TRBV28 to TRBJ2-5; TRBD2 aligns across 7 bases. The germline V gene has CDR1 MDHEN and CDR2 SYDVKM. The CDR3 loop spans 13 amino acids. V gave up 11 bases and J gave up 5 bases; unmatched junction bases: 11. Written as DNA, the CDR3 is TGTGCCTCCACCCCAGCGGGACGGGAGACCCAGTACTTC. Protein: CASTPAGRETQYF.